What follows are 12 T cell receptor beta chains derived from one specimen sequenced in a study of blood T cell repertoires in COVID-19. Profiled with immunoSEQ multiplex PCR; TCRdb holds only in-frame clones, not every one. The sample has about 330,000 clones, around 92% seen once. Material for sequencing was peripheral blood. The receptors stem from a man aged 18 to 35 who had recovered from COVID-19.

J is TRBJ2-7 and V is TRBV5-8; D call uncertain. Between the trimmed V and J ends, which lost 5 bases and 3 bases, there was a span of 18 bases. From germline, CDR1 is SGHTS and CDR2 YDEGEE. The CDR3 length is 15 residues. CDR3 region: CASSLTTQHYYEQYF. CDR3 coding DNA: TGTGCCAGCAGTCTAACGACGCAGCACTACTACGAGCAGTACTTC.

This clone has only one observation. The gene calls are TRBV29-1 and TRBJ1-2, with TRBD1 identical over 8 bases. Germline CDR1 reads SQVTM; CDR2 reads ANQGSEA. The CDR3 loop spans 12 amino acids. The J segment lost 4 bases and the V segment lost 5 bases, leaving 3 bases of the junction unmatched. CDR3 sequence (DNA): TGCAGCGTTCAGGGGGCGAGCTATGGCTACACCTTC. This codes for CSVQGASYGYTF.

The genes are TRBV7-9 and TRBJ2-7, with D hard to call. Germline V gene sequence: CDR1 SEHNR, CDR2 FQNEAQ (reference sequence). The germline V and J ends were trimmed by 3 bases and 1 base, with 10 bases remaining between them. This CDR3 is built from 14 residues. The CDR3 nucleotides are TGTGCCAGCAGCTTTGACATTGGTTCCTACGAGCAGTACTTC. The encoded protein is CASSFDIGSYEQYF.

The chain recombines TRBV20-1 with TRBJ2-5; D remains ambiguous. The CDR3 is 10 residues long. V lost 6 bases to trimming and J lost 7 bases, with 9 bases between them. Germline values: CDR1 DFQATT, CDR2 SNEGSKA (reference sequence). DNA of the CDR3: TGCAGTGCCCTCCTGTCGACCCAGTACTTC. Residues: CSALLSTQYF.

This rearrangement joins TRBV7-9 to TRBJ1-2; perhaps TRBD1 as D (5 bases). The V gene's germline CDR1 is SEHNR and CDR2 FQNEAQ (reference sequence). The length of the CDR3 is 16 residues. Trimming stripped 5 bases from V and 3 bases from J, with 19 bases between. CDR3 sequence (DNA): TGTGCCAGCAGCCCCCAAGGTCCGGGGGAACACTATGGCTACACCTTC. Its protein is CASSPQGPGEHYGYTF.

The rearrangement links TRBV4-2 to TRBJ2-2; 10 bases are shared with TRBD1. Germline trimming cut 1 base from V and 0 bases from J; bases unmatched to any gene: 5. CDR3 size: 18 residues. The germline CDR1 and CDR2 sequences are LGHNA and YNFKEQ. Here the CDR3 DNA reads TGTGCCAGCAGCCAAGCCCGGGACAGGGGTTCGAACACCGGGGAGCTGTTTTTT. Residues: CASSQARDRGSNTGELFF.

This chain uses TRBV27 with TRBJ1-5; D remains unclear. V lost 5 bases to trimming and J lost 0 bases, with 8 bases between them. This CDR3 contains 14 residues. CDR1 is MNHEY, CDR2 SMNVEV, per germline (reference sequence). In DNA, the CDR3 is TGTGCCAGCAGTGAGGCACGTAGCAATCAGCCCCAGCATTTT. This sequence encodes CASSEARSNQPQHF.

The count of this clone is one. The chain carries TRBV11-1 and TRBJ2-5; D is unresolved. The CDR3 is 14 residues long. V lost 4 bases and J lost 2, with 11 bases in between. Germline-derived CDR1 and CDR2 are SGHAT and FQDESV (reference sequence). Here the CDR3 DNA reads TGTGCCAGCAGCTCCAGCGCAGTTCAAGAGACCCAGTACTTC. Translating gives CASSSSAVQETQYF.

The rearrangement uses TRBV18 and TRBJ2-1; TRBD1 matches 9 bases. CDR1 and CDR2 from the germline V gene are KGHSH and LQKENI. The V and J ends lost 3 bases and 6 bases, in that order; junction bases with no gene match: 12. This CDR3 has 17 residues. The CDR3 is CASSPTAQGAGSNEQFF. As DNA, the CDR3 is TGTGCCAGCTCACCGACTGCACAGGGGGCGGGGAGCAATGAGCAGTTCTTC. The complete variable domain, with remaining parts taken from reference TRBV18 and TRBJ2-1, reads NAGVMQNPRHLVRRRGQEARLRCSPMKGHSHVYWYRQLPEEGLKFMVYLQKENIIDESGMPKERFSAEFPKEGPSILRIQQVVRGDSAAYFCASSPTAQGAGSNEQFFGPGTRLTVL.

This rearrangement joins TRBV19 to TRBJ2-1, with D uncertain. Germline V gene lookup returns CDR1 LNHDA and CDR2 SQIVND (reference sequence). V was trimmed by 0 bases and J by 0 bases, leaving 6 bases between them. CDR3 length: 15 residues. The CDR3 DNA follows: TGTGCCAGTAGTATAGATCGGAGCTCCTACAATGAGCAGTTCTTC. It translates to CASSIDRSSYNEQFF.

V is TRBV5-6 and J is TRBJ1-5; tentative D call: TRBD1 (5 bases). CDR3 length: 14 residues. Trimming shortened V by 2 bases and J by 6 bases, and 12 bases separated the two germline ends. In germline, CDR1 is SGHDT, CDR2 YYEEEE. The CDR3 protein is CASSFWGGFQPQHF. CDR3 DNA sequence: TGTGCCAGCAGCTTCTGGGGGGGGTTTCAGCCCCAGCATTTT.

The chain carries TRBV9 and TRBJ2-3; weak D call: TRBD2 (5 bases). The germline gives CDR1 SGDLS, CDR2 YYNGEE. V was pared by 2 bases and J by 3 bases, with 16 bases between. This CDR3 region has 16 residues. The CDR3 sequence: CASSVSSGVVTDTQYF. The CDR3 DNA reads TGTGCCAGCAGCGTCTCCTCCGGGGTGGTAACAGATACGCAGTATTTT.